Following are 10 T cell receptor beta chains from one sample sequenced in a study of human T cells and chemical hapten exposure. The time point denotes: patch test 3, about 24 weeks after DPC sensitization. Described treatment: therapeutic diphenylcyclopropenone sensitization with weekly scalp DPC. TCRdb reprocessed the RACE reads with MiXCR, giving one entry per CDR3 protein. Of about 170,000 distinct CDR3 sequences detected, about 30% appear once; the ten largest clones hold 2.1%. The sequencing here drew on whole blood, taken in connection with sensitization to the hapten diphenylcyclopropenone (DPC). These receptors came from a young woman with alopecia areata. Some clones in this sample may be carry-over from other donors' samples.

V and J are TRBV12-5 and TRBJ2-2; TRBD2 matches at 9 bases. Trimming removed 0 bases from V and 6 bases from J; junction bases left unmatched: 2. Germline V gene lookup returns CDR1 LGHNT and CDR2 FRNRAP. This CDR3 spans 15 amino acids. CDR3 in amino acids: CASGLVVAGAGELFF. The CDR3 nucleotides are TGTGCTAGTGGTTTGGTTGTAGCGGGAGCCGGGGAGCTGTTTTTT.

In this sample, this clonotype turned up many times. The CDR3 is CASSSPSGSYEQYF. CDR3 sequence (DNA): TGTGCCAGCAGCTCACCTAGCGGGAGCTACGAGCAGTACTTC. The rearrangement joins TRBV7-8 to TRBJ2-7; 10 nucleotides agree with TRBD2. The germline CDR1 and CDR2 sequences are SGHVS and FQNEAQ. Trimming at V came to 4 bases and at J to 3 bases, leaving 3 bases not matched to a gene. CDR3 length: 14 residues.

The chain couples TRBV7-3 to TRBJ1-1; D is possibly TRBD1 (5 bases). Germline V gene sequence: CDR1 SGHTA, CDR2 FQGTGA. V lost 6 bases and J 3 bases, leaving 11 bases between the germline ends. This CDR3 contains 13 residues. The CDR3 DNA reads TGTGCCAGCAGTTCCGACAGCTACACTGAAGCTTTCTTT. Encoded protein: CASSSDSYTEAFF.

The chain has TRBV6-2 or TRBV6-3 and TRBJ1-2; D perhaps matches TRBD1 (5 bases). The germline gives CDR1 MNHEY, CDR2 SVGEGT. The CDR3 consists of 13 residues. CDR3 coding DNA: TGTGCTAGCCAGGGACCGCCTAACTATGGCTACACCTTC. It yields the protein CASQGPPNYGYTF.

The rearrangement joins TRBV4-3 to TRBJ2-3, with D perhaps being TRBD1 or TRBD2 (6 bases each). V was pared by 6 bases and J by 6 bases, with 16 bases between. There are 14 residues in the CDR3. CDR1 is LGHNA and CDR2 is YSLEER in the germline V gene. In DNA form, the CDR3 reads TGCGCCAGCAGTAGGGGGGAGCCGGGGGATACGCAGTATTTT. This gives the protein CASSRGEPGDTQYF.

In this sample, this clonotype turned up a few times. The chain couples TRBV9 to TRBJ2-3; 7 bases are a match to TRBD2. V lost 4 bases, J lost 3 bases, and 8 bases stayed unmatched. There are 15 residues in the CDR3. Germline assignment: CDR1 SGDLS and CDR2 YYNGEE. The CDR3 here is CASSPNAGGTDTQYF. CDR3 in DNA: TGTGCCAGCAGCCCTAATGCCGGGGGGACAGATACGCAGTATTTT.

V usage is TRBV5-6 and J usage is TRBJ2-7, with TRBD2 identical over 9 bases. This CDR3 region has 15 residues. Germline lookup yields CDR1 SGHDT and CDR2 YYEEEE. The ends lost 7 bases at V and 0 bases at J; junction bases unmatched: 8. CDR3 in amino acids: CASGYGTSLSYEQYF. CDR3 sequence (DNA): TGTGCCAGCGGCTACGGGACTAGCCTCTCCTACGAGCAGTACTTC.

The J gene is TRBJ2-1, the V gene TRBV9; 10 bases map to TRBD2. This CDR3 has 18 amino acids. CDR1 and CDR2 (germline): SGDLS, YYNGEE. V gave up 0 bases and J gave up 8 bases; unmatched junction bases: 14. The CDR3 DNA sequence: TGTGCCAGCAGCGTAGCTACCTGGACTAGCGGTCGATACGATGAGCAGTTCTTC. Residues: CASSVATWTSGRYDEQFF. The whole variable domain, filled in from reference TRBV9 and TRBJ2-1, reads DSGVTQTPKHLITATGQRVTLRCSPRSGDLSVYWYQQSLDQGLQFLIQYYNGEERAKGNILERFSAQQFPDLHSELNLSSLELGDSALYFCASSVATWTSGRYDEQFFGPGTRLTVL.

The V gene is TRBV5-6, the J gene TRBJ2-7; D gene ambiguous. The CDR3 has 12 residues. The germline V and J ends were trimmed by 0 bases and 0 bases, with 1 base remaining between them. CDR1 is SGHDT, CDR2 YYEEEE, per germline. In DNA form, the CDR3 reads TGTGCCAGCAGCTTGGCCTCCTACGAGCAGTACTTC. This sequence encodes CASSLASYEQYF.

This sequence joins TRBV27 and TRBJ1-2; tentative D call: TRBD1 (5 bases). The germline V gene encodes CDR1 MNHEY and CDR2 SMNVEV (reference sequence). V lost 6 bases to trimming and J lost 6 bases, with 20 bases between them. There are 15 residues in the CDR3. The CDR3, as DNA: TGTGCCAGCAGGATACCCTGGAAGGGGCTGGATGGCTACACCTTC. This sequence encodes CASRIPWKGLDGYTF.